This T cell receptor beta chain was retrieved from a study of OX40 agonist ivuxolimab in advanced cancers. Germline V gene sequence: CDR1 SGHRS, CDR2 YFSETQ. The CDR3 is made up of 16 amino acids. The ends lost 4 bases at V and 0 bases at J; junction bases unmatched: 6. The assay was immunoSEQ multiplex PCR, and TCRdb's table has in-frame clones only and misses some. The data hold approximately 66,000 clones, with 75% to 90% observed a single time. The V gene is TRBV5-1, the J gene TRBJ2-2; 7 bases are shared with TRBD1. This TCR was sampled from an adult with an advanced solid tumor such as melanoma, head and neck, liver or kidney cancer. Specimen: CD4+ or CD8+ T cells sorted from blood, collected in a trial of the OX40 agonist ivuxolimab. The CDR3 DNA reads TGCGCCAGCAGCCTACAGGGGACATCGAACACCGGGGAGCTGTTTTTT. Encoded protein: CASSLQGTSNTGELFF.